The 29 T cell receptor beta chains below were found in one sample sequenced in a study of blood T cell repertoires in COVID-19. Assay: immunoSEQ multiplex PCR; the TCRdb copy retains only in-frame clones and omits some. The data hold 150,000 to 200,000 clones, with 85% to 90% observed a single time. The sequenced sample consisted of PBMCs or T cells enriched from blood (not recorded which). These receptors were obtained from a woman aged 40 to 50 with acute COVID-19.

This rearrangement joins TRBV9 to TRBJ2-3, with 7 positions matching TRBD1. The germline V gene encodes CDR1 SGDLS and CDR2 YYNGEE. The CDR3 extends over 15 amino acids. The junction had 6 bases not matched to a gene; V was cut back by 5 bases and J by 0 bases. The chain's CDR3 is CASSSGTASTDTQYF. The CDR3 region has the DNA TGTGCCAGCAGTTCCGGGACAGCTAGCACAGATACGCAGTATTTT.

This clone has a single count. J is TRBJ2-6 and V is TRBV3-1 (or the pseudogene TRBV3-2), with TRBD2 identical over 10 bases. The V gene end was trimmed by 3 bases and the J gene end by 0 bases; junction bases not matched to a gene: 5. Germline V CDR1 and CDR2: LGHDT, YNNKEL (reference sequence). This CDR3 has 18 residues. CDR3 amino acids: CASSHGTSEISGANVLTF. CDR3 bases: TGTGCCAGCAGCCACGGGACTAGCGAAATCTCTGGGGCCAACGTCCTGACTTTC.

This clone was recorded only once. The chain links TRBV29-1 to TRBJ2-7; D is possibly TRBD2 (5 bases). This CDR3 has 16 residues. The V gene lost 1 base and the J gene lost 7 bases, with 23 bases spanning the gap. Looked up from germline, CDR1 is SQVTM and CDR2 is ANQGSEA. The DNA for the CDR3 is TGCAGCGTTGAAGTTTATAGACCGGGAATGAAGGAAGAGCAGTACTTC. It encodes CSVEVYRPGMKEEQYF.

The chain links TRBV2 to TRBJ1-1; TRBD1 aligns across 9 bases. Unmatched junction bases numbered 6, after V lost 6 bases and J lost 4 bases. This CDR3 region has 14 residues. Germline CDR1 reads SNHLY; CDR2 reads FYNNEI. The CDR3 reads CASSGTGRGTEAFF. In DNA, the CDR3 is TGTGCCAGCAGCGGGACAGGGAGGGGCACTGAAGCTTTCTTT. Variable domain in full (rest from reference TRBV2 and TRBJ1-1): EPEVTQTPSHQVTQMGQEVILRCVPISNHLYFYWYRQILGQKVEFLVSFYNNEISEKSEIFDDQFSVERPDGSNFTLKIRSTKLEDSAMYFCASSGTGRGTEAFFGQGTRLTVV.

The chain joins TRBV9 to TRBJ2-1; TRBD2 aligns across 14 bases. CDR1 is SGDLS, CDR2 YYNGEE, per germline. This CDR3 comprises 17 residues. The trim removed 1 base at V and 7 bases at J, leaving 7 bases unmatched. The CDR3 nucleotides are TGTGCCAGCAGCGTAATCCAGACTAGCGGGAGGGAAAATGAGCAGTTCTTC. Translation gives CASSVIQTSGRENEQFF.

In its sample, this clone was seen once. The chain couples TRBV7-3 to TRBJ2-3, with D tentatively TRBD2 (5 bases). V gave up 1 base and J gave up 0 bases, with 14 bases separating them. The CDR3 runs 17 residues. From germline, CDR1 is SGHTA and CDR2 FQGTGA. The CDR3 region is CASSLRSRRTSTDTQYF. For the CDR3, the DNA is TGTGCCAGCAGCTTAAGGTCGAGAAGGACTAGCACAGATACGCAGTATTTT.

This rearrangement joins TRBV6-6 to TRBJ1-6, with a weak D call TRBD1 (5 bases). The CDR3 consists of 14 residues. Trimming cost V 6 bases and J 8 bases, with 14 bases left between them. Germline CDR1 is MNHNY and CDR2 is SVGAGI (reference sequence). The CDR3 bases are TGTGCCAGCAGACCAGAGGCAGGGTATTCACCCCTCCACTTT. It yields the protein CASRPEAGYSPLHF.

The CDR3 region has the DNA TGTGCCAGCAGTTCAGGGGTAGGAAACACCATATATTTT. Its protein product is CASSSGVGNTIYF. The J gene is TRBJ1-3, the V gene TRBV28; D perhaps matches TRBD1 (6 bases). V lost 4 bases, J lost 4 bases, and 8 bases lay in between. This CDR3 spans 13 amino acids. Per germline, CDR1 MDHEN and CDR2 SYDVKM.

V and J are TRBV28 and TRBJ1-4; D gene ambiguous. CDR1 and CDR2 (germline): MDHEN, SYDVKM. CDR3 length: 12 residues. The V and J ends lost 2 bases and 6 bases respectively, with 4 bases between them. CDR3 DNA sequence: TGTGCCAGCAGTTTACCGGATGAAAAACTGTTTTTT. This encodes CASSLPDEKLFF. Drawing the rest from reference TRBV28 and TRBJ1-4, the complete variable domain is DVKVTQSSRYLVKRTGEKVFLECVQDMDHENMFWYRQDPGLGLRLIYFSYDVKMKEKGDIPEGYSVSREKKERFSLILESASTNQTSMYLCASSLPDEKLFFGSGTQLSVL.

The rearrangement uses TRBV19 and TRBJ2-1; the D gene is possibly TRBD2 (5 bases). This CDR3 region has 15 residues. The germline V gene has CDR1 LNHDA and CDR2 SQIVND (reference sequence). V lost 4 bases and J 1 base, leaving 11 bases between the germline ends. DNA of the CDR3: TGTGCCAGTAGTACGGACTTCTATTCCTACAATGAGCAGTTCTTC. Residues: CASSTDFYSYNEQFF.

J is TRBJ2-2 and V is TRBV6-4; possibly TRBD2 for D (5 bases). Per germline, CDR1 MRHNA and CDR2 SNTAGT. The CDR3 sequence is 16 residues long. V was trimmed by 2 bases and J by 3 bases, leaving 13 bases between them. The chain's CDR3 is CASSDAYLADTGELFF. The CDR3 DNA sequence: TGTGCCAGCAGTGACGCCTACCTAGCCGACACCGGGGAGCTGTTTTTT.

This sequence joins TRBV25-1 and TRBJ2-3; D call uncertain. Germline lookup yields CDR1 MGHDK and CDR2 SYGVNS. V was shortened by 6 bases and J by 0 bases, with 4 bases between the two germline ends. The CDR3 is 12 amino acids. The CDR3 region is CASRSSTDTQYF. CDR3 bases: TGTGCCAGCAGGTCAAGCACAGATACGCAGTATTTT.

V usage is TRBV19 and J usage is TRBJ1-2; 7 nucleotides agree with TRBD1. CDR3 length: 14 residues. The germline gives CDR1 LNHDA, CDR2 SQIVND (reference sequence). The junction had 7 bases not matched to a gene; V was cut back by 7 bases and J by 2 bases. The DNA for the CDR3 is TGTGCCAGTACCCGCGGGACAGCCAACTATGGCTACACCTTC. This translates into CASTRGTANYGYTF.

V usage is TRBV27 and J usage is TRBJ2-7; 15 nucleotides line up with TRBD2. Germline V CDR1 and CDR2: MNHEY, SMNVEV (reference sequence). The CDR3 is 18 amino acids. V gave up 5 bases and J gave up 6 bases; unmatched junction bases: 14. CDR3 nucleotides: TGTGCCAGCAGTCGGACTAGCGGGGGGGAATACCTTAATAGCGAGCAGTACTTC. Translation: CASSRTSGGEYLNSEQYF.

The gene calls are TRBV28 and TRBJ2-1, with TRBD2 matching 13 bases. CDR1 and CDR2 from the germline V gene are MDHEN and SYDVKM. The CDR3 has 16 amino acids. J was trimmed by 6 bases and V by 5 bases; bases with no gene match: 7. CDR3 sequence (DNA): TGTGCCAGCAGTGAAGAACTAGCGGGGGGGCCCAATGAGCAGTTCTTC. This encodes CASSEELAGGPNEQFF.

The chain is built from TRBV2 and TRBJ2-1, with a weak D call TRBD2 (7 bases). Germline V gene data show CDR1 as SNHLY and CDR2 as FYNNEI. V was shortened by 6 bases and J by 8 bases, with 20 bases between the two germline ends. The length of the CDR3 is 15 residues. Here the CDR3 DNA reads TGTGCCAGCAGCCCCTCCGTGGGGGGGGCGTATGAGCAGTTCTTC. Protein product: CASSPSVGGAYEQFF.

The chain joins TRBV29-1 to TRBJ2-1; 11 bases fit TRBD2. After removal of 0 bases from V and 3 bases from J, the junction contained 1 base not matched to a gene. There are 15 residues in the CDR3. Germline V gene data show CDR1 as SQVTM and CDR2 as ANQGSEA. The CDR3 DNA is TGCAGCGTTGAAGATACTAGCGGGAGCTACAATGAGCAGTTCTTC. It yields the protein CSVEDTSGSYNEQFF.

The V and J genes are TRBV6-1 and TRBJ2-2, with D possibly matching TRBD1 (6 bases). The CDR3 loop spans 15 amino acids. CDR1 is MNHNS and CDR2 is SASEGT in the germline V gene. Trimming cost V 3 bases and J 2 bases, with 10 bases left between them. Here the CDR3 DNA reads TGTGCCAGCAGTGAGGGGACATTTAACACCGGGGAGCTGTTTTTT. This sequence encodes CASSEGTFNTGELFF.

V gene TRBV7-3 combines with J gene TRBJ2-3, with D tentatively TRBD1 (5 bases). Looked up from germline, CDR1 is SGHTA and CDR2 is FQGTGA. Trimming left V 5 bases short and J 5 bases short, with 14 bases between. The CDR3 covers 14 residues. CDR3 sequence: CASSPRTNRDTQYF. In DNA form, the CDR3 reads TGTGCCAGCAGCCCGCGGACAAATAGAGATACGCAGTATTTT.

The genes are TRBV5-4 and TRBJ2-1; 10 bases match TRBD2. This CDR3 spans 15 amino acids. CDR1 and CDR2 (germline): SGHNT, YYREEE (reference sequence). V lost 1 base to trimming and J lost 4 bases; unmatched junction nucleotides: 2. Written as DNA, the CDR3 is TGTGCCAGCAGCTTGACTAGCGGGAAATACAATGAGCAGTTCTTC. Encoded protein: CASSLTSGKYNEQFF.

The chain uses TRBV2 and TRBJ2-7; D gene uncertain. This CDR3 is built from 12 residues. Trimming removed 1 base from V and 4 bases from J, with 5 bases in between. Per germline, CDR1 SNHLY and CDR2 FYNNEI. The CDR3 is CASSEGEYEQYF. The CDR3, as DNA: TGTGCCAGCAGTGAAGGAGAATACGAGCAGTACTTC.

The CDR3 DNA reads TGTGCCAGCAGCCAACGCCTCCTCCGGGACAGGGGCCATACGCAGTATTTT. Encoded protein: CASSQRLLRDRGHTQYF. This sequence joins TRBV3-1 (or the pseudogene TRBV3-2) and TRBJ2-3, with 10 nucleotides matching TRBD1. V lost 2 bases and J lost 7; bases outside the gene matches: 12. The CDR3 totals 17 residues. Germline lookup yields CDR1 LGHDT and CDR2 YNNKEL (reference sequence).

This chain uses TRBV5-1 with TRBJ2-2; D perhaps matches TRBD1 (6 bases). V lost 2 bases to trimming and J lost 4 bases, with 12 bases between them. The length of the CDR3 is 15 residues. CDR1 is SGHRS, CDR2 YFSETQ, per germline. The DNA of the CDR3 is TGCGCCAGCAGCTTAGGACAGTTATTCACCGGGGAGCTGTTTTTT. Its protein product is CASSLGQLFTGELFF.

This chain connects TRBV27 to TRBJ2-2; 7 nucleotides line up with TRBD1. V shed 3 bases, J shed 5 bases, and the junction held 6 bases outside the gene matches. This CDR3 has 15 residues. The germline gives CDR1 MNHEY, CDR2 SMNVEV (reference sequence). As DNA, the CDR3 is TGTGCCAGCAGTTTGCGGTCACAGGGGACCGGGGAGCTGTTTTTT. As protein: CASSLRSQGTGELFF.

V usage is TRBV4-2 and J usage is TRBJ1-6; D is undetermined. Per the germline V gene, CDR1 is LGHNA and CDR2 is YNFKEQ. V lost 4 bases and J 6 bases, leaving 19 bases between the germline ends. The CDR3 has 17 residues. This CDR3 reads CASSLRSVAGSNSPLHF. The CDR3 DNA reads TGTGCCAGCAGCCTCAGATCGGTGGCGGGGAGTAATTCACCCCTCCACTTT.

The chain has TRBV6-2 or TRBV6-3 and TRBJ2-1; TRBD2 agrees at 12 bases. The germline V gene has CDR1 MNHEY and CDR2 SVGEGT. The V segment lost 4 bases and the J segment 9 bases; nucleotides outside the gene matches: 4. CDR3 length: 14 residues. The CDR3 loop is CASSWTSGTSEQFF. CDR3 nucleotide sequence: TGTGCCAGCAGTTGGACTAGCGGGACAAGTGAGCAGTTCTTC.

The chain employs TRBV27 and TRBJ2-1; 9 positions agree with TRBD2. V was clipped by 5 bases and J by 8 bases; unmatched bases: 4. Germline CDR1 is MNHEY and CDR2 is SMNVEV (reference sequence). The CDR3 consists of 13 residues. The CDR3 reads CASSLGTSYEQFF. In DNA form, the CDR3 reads TGTGCCAGCAGTCTCGGGACTAGCTATGAGCAGTTCTTC.

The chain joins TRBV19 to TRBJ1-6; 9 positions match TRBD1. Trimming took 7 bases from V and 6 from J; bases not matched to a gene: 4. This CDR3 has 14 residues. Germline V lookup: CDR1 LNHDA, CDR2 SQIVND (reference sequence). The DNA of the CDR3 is TGTGCCAGTACCCCGACAGGGGGTAATTCACCCCTCCACTTT. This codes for CASTPTGGNSPLHF.

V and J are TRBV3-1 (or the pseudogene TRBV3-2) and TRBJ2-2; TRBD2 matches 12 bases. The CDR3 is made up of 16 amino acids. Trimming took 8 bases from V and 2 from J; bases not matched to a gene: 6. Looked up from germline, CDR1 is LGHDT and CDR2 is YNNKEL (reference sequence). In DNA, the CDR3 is TGTGCCAGCGGACGGACTAGCGGGACCAACACCGGGGAGCTGTTTTTT. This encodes CASGRTSGTNTGELFF.